This T cell receptor (beta chain) was captured in a study of cytomegalovirus exposure and HLA in healthy donors. Across the whole study: One earlier analysis, a look at about 179 million T cells, found some 120 million unique TCR beta sequences. General study points: Common viral pathogens seemed to be connected with several of the most significant clusters, according to a later analysis. A later analysis showed TCR association rates differing by HLA locus, peaking at DRB1 and lowest at HLA-C.

Germline-derived CDR1 and CDR2 are LNHDA and SQIVND (reference sequence). Trimming removed 5 bases from V and 4 bases from J, with 3 bases in between. The CDR3 sequence is 11 residues long. This clone was seen more than once but under ten times. Its specificity is not known. The primer mix had 60 Vbeta and 13 Jbeta primers. Generated by immunoSEQ multiplex PCR, the TCRdb table keeps only in-frame clones and is missing some. The table has roughly 160,000 clones, roughly 84% seen once. Sequencing input: PBMCs. The chain is built from TRBV19 and TRBJ2-1; unclear D gene. This sequence originates from a man aged 30 to 45 in good health and CMV-seropositive. CDR3 in DNA: TGTGCCAGTAGTGCGTACAATGAGCAGTTCTTC. This codes for CASSAYNEQFF.